These 25 T cell receptor beta chains were all obtained from the same sample, sequenced in a study of CD8+ T cells in alopecia areata. RNA was isolated and reverse transcribed to cDNA, the sequencing template. The protocol was immunoSEQ multiplex PCR, while the TCRdb copy is restricted to in-frame clones and leaves out a portion. The repertoire holds around 250,000 clones, with 67% as singletons. The sequenced sample was CD4+ T cells sorted from blood, obtained at week 0. The receptor set was obtained from a human donor with alopecia areata.

The chain links TRBV13 to TRBJ1-6; 10 bases fit TRBD1. The junction had 7 bases not matched to a gene; V was cut back by 5 bases and J by 9 bases. CDR1 is PRHDT, CDR2 FYEKMQ, per germline (reference sequence). The CDR3 covers 15 residues. Here the CDR3 DNA reads TGTGCCAGCAGCACGGGACAGGGGAAAGGTTCACCCCTCCACTTT. It yields the protein CASSTGQGKGSPLHF.

The gene calls are TRBV10-3 and TRBJ2-3, with D uncertain. Trimming stripped 9 bases from V and 0 bases from J, with 13 bases between. The CDR3 contains 14 residues. Germline-derived CDR1 and CDR2 are ENHRY and SYGVKD. CDR3 nucleotides: TGTGCCATAGGAGTCGAAGCTAGCACAGATACGCAGTATTTT. Encoded protein: CAIGVEASTDTQYF.

CDR3 region: CASSPDRVTEQYF. For the CDR3, the DNA is TGTGCCAGCAGCCCGGACAGAGTAACGGAGCAGTACTTC. J is TRBJ2-7 and V is TRBV5-4; a possible D gene is TRBD1 (6 bases). CDR1 SGHNT and CDR2 YYREEE come from the germline V gene (reference sequence). The CDR3 covers 13 residues. Trimming cost V 4 bases and J 7 bases, with 15 bases left between them.

This chain uses TRBV6-6 with TRBJ1-6; 9 nucleotides match TRBD1. The germline V gene encodes CDR1 MNHNY and CDR2 SVGAGI (reference sequence). CDR3 length: 14 residues. The V and J ends lost 5 bases and 11 bases, in that order; junction bases with no gene match: 7. The CDR3 DNA sequence: TGTGCCAGCAGTAAGGACAGGGGATTACCACCCCTCCACTTT. This encodes CASSKDRGLPPLHF.

This clone was seen just once. This chain connects TRBV30 to TRBJ1-1; D remains unclear. The CDR3 is made up of 13 amino acids. Germline V lookup: CDR1 GTSNPN, CDR2 SVGIG (reference sequence). V gave up 2 bases and J gave up 1 base, with 8 bases separating them. DNA for the CDR3: TGTGCCTGGAGTTCGGTAGCGAACACTGAAGCTTTCTTT. Translation gives CAWSSVANTEAFF.

In its sample, this clone was seen a few times. Other DNA sequences in the sample encode the same CDR3. The chain couples TRBV9 to TRBJ2-3; perhaps D is TRBD1 or TRBD2 (7 bases each). The V and J ends lost 3 bases and 3 bases respectively, with 14 bases between them. This CDR3 contains 15 residues. CDR1 SGDLS and CDR2 YYNGEE come from the germline V gene. CDR3 region: CASSARQGGTDTQYF. The CDR3 region has the DNA TGTGCCAGCAGCGCCAGACAGGGAGGGACAGATACGCAGTATTTT.

This clone was picked up one time. The chain couples TRBV2 to TRBJ2-5, with 9 bases lining up with TRBD2. The trim removed 6 bases at V and 3 bases at J, leaving 11 bases unmatched. CDR3 length: 16 residues. Germline V gene lookup returns CDR1 SNHLY and CDR2 FYNNEI. CDR3 DNA sequence: TGTGCCAGCAGACTTCGTAGCGGGGGAGGGGAAGAGACCCAGTACTTC. Translated, it gives CASRLRSGGGEETQYF. Variable domain in full (rest from reference TRBV2 and TRBJ2-5): EPEVTQTPSHQVTQMGQEVILRCVPISNHLYFYWYRQILGQKVEFLVSFYNNEISEKSEIFDDQFSVERPDGSNFTLKIRSTKLEDSAMYFCASRLRSGGGEETQYFGPGTRLLVL.

This clone was detected only once. This sequence joins TRBV29-1 and TRBJ2-5; tentatively, D is TRBD1 (5 bases). V lost 7 bases, J lost 5 bases, and 14 bases lay in between. The germline gives CDR1 SQVTM, CDR2 ANQGSEA. The CDR3 is 12 residues long. The CDR3: CSAKGLSETQYF. CDR3 sequence (DNA): TGCAGCGCAAAGGGGCTCAGTGAGACCCAGTACTTC.

There are a few counts of this clone. The chain combines TRBV5-1 with TRBJ2-7; D is unclear. In germline, CDR1 is SGHRS, CDR2 YFSETQ. V was cut by 1 base and J by 5 bases, with 10 bases left in between. The CDR3 extends over 13 amino acids. CDR3 protein: CASSLLGPDEQYF. The CDR3 DNA follows: TGCGCCAGCAGCTTGTTGGGTCCGGACGAGCAGTACTTC.

The chain combines TRBV2 with TRBJ2-4; D gene uncertain. V was pared by 6 bases and J by 0 bases, with 12 bases between. The CDR3 extends over 15 amino acids. CDR1 is SNHLY, CDR2 FYNNEI, per germline. This CDR3 is CASRELTLAKNIQYF. DNA of the CDR3: TGTGCCAGCAGGGAACTAACTTTAGCCAAAAACATTCAGTACTTC.

The chain is built from TRBV5-1 and TRBJ2-7; D is possibly TRBD1 (5 bases). CDR3 length equals 14 residues. In germline, CDR1 is SGHRS, CDR2 YFSETQ. With 10 bases removed from V and 2 bases from J, the gap between germline ends came to 19 bases. The CDR3 sequence is CAGAVRPGTYEQYF. CDR3 bases: TGCGCCGGGGCCGTAAGGCCAGGGACCTACGAGCAGTACTTC.

This clone was observed once. V is TRBV6-5 and J is TRBJ2-7, with a weak D call TRBD2 (6 bases). The CDR3 sequence is 13 residues long. V was cut by 7 bases and J by 2 bases, with 12 bases left in between. Germline-derived CDR1 and CDR2 are MNHEY and SVGAGI. In DNA form, the CDR3 reads TGTGCCAGCATGCGGGACGGTACCTACGAGCAGTACTTC. Amino acids: CASMRDGTYEQYF.

This clone showed up just a few times. This chain connects TRBV30 to TRBJ2-7; possibly TRBD1 or TRBD2 for D (7 bases each). Germline V CDR1 and CDR2: GTSNPN, SVGIG (reference sequence). The V end was cut by 8 bases, the J end by 1 base, with 18 bases between. The CDR3 length is 14 residues. DNA for the CDR3: TGTGCCGGCAGGGGGGGGTCCGCTTCCTACGAGCAGTACTTC. Protein: CAGRGGSASYEQYF. The whole variable domain, filled in from reference TRBV30 and TRBJ2-7, reads SQTIHQWPATLVQPVGSPLSLECTVEGTSNPNLYWYRQAAGRGLQLLFYSVGIGQISSEVPQNLSASRPQDRQFILSSKKLLLSDSGFYLCAGRGGSASYEQYFGPGTRLTVT.

The rearrangement uses TRBV10-3 and TRBJ2-3; TRBD2 aligns across 13 bases. After removal of 6 bases from V and 2 bases from J, the junction contained 5 bases not matched to a gene. The germline gives CDR1 ENHRY, CDR2 SYGVKD. The CDR3 length is 16 residues. For the CDR3, the DNA is TGTGCCATCAGCTCCGGGACTAGCGGGAACACAGATACGCAGTATTTT. This encodes CAISSGTSGNTDTQYF.

The chain joins TRBV5-1 to TRBJ2-7; no clear D. The CDR3 length is 11 residues. The V gene lost 4 bases and the J gene lost 2 bases, with 4 bases spanning the gap. From germline, CDR1 is SGHRS and CDR2 YFSETQ. The CDR3 is CASSRAYEQYF. The CDR3 nucleotides are TGCGCCAGCAGCCGGGCCTACGAGCAGTACTTC.

The chain combines TRBV2 with TRBJ1-5; D call uncertain. Germline CDR1 is SNHLY and CDR2 is FYNNEI. The CDR3 consists of 13 residues. Trimming took 7 bases from V and 1 from J, leaving 8 bases between them. The CDR3 is CASTPYSNQPQHF. The CDR3 DNA reads TGTGCCAGCACCCCATACAGCAATCAGCCCCAGCATTTT.

This clone was found a few times. This chain uses TRBV27 with TRBJ2-5, with D possibly called TRBD1 or TRBD2 (6 bases each). The CDR3 spans 14 residues. The germline V and J ends were trimmed by 3 bases and 3 bases, with 11 bases remaining between them. CDR1 is MNHEY, CDR2 SMNVEV, per germline (reference sequence). CDR3 protein: CASSLRGVEETQYF. The CDR3 region has the DNA TGTGCCAGCAGTTTGAGGGGGGTGGAAGAGACCCAGTACTTC.

The gene calls are TRBV7-2 and TRBJ2-4; a possible D gene is TRBD2 (7 bases). Deletions cut 0 bases from V and 2 bases from J, with 8 bases between. CDR3 length: 15 residues. CDR1 SGHTA and CDR2 FQGNSA come from the germline V gene. Here the CDR3 DNA reads TGTGCCAGCAGCTTAGCGGGGGGGCCCAAAAACATTCAGTACTTC. Translated, it gives CASSLAGGPKNIQYF.

V and J are TRBV29-1 and TRBJ1-2; no definite D call. This CDR3 is built from 14 residues. The germline V and J ends were trimmed by 2 bases and 0 bases, with 10 bases remaining between them. Looked up from germline, CDR1 is SQVTM and CDR2 is ANQGSEA. The CDR3 spells CSVEWNRPNYGYTF. DNA of the CDR3: TGCAGCGTTGAATGGAACAGACCTAACTATGGCTACACCTTC.

This clone was counted only a few times. The chain links TRBV29-1 to TRBJ2-3; D remains ambiguous. The CDR3 loop spans 13 amino acids. V lost 4 bases, J lost 0 bases, and 8 bases lay in between. Germline V lookup: CDR1 SQVTM, CDR2 ANQGSEA. CDR3 sequence: CSVGRASTDTQYF. The DNA of the CDR3 is TGCAGCGTTGGACGGGCCAGCACAGATACGCAGTATTTT.

This chain joins TRBV18 and TRBJ2-7; 8 bases agree with TRBD2. Per the germline V gene, CDR1 is KGHSH and CDR2 is LQKENI. The CDR3 has 15 amino acids. V was clipped by 2 bases and J by 1 base; unmatched bases: 4. CDR3 nucleotides: TGTGCCAGCTCACCAGCGGGGGGCTGGTCCTACGAGCAGTACTTC. As protein: CASSPAGGWSYEQYF.

This chain connects TRBV7-9 to TRBJ2-7; tentatively, D is TRBD1 (5 bases). Deletions cut 0 bases from V and 3 bases from J, with 9 bases between. This CDR3 has 14 amino acids. Germline CDR1 SEHNR, CDR2 FQNEAQ (reference sequence). The CDR3 spells CASSLAQGDYEQYF. The CDR3 DNA is TGTGCCAGCAGCTTAGCGCAGGGCGACTACGAGCAGTACTTC. The whole variable domain, remainder taken from reference TRBV7-9 and TRBJ2-7, is DTGVSQNPRHKITKRGQNVTFRCDPISEHNRLYWYRQTLGQGPEFLTYFQNEAQLEKSRLLSDRFSAERPKGSFSTLEIQRTEQGDSAMYLCASSLAQGDYEQYFGPGTRLTVT.

This clone was counted between two and nine times. Relative to the germline gene, one junction end is altered; a read error may explain this. The genes are TRBV30 and TRBJ2-7, with D possibly matching TRBD1 (5 bases). The CDR3 contains 12 residues. Per germline, CDR1 GTSNPN and CDR2 SVGIG (reference sequence). The CDR3 sequence is CAWSRQGVSPGF. The CDR3 coding sequence is TGTGCCTGGAGTCGTCAAGGGGTTTCACCAGGCTTC. The full variable domain, with the rest looked up from reference TRBV30 and TRBJ2-7, is SQTIHQWPATLVQPVGSPLSLECTVEGTSNPNLYWYRQAAGRGLQLLFYSVGIGQISSEVPQNLSASRPQDRQFILSSKKLLLSDSGFYLCAWSRQGVSPGFGPGTRLTVT.

The V gene is TRBV30, the J gene TRBJ2-7; TRBD2 aligns across 8 bases. Germline V CDR1 and CDR2: GTSNPN, SVGIG (reference sequence). After removal of 2 bases from V and 0 bases from J, the junction contained 6 bases not matched to a gene. CDR3 length: 15 residues. CDR3 sequence: CAWSLVAGSSYEQYF. The CDR3 bases are TGTGCCTGGAGTCTGGTAGCGGGGAGCTCCTACGAGCAGTACTTC.

This clone appeared once. V gene TRBV7-6 combines with J gene TRBJ2-5; possibly TRBD2 for D (6 bases). From germline, CDR1 is SGHVS and CDR2 FNYEAQ. Trimming removed 1 base at V and 5 bases at J, with 17 bases between. The CDR3 is made up of 16 amino acids. The CDR3 DNA sequence: TGTGCCAGCAGCTTAGAGAGGGGACTTCCAGTGGAGACCCAGTACTTC. Protein sequence: CASSLERGLPVETQYF.